The TCR beta chain under discussion was sequenced for a study of blood T cell repertoires in COVID-19. The study drew participants aged about 18 to 95 years from 24 US areas. Participant-reported clinical history was the basis for cohort assignment. V shed 1 base and J 4 bases; nucleotides not matched to a gene: 6. CDR1 and CDR2 (germline): SGHRS, YFSETQ. The CDR3 runs 15 residues. The method was immunoSEQ multiplex PCR; TCRdb's version includes in-frame clones alone and lacks a portion of them. This sample has over 120,000 clones; 87% occur once, and the top ten carry over 9%. This clone showed up just a few times.

The clonotype originates from a man in his 60s who had recovered from COVID-19. The chain combines TRBV5-1 with TRBJ2-7, with 9 positions matching TRBD1. Material for sequencing was PBMCs or T cells enriched from blood (not recorded which). The CDR3 region has the DNA TGCGCCAGCAGCTTGCTCCCGGACAGGGGTTACGAGCAGTACTTC. Residues: CASSLLPDRGYEQYF.